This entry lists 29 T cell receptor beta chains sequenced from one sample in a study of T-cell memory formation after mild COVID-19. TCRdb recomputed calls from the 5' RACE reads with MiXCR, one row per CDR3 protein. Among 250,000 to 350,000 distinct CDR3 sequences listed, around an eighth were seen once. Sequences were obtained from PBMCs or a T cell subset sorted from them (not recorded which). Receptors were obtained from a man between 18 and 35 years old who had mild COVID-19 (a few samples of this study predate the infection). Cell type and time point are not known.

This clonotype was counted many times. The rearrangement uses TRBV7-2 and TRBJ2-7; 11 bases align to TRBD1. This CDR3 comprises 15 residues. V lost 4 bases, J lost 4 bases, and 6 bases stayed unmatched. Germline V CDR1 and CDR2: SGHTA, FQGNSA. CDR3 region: CASSSPGQGDYEQYF. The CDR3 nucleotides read TGTGCCAGCAGCTCACCGGGACAGGGGGATTACGAGCAGTACTTC.

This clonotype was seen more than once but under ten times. The CDR3 nucleotides read TGTGCCATCAGTGACCCGGGGGGCCAGACAGATACGCAGTATTTT. Protein: CAISDPGGQTDTQYF. The rearrangement uses TRBV10-3 and TRBJ2-3; possible D gene TRBD2, 7 bases. The germline V gene encodes CDR1 ENHRY and CDR2 SYGVKD. This CDR3 is 15 amino acids long. The germline V and J ends were trimmed by 3 bases and 3 bases, with 13 bases remaining between them.

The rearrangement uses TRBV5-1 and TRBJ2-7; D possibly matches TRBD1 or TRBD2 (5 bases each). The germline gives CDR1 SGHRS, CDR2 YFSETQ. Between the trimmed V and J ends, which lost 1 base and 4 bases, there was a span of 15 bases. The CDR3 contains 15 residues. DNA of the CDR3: TGCGCCAGCAGCTTGTCCCCGGGACCTGGGTACGAGCAGTACTTC. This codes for CASSLSPGPGYEQYF. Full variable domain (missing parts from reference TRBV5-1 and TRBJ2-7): KAGVTQTPRYLIKTRGQQVTLSCSPISGHRSVSWYQQTPGQGLQFLFEYFSETQRNKGNFPGRFSGRQFSNSRSEMNVSTLELGDSALYLCASSLSPGPGYEQYFGPGTRLTVT.

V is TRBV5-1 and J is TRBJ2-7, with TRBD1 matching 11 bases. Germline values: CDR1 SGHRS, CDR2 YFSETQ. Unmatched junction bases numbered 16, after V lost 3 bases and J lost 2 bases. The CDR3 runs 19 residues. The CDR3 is CASSSGQGADPKLPYEQYF. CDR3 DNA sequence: TGCGCCAGCAGCTCAGGACAGGGGGCCGACCCGAAGCTCCCCTACGAGCAGTACTTC.

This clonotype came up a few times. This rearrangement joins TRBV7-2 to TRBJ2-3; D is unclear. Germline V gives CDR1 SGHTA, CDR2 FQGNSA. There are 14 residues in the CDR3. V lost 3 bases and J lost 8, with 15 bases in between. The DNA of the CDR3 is TGTGCCAGCAGCTTCCGGACGTGGGCTAGTACGCAGTATTTT. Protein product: CASSFRTWASTQYF.

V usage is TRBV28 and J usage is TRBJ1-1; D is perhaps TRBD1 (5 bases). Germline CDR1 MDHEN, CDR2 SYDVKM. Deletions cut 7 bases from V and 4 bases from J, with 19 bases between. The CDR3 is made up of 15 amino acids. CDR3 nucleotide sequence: TGTGCCAGCAATCACGGGGGAGGGTTTCCCACTGAAGCTTTCTTT. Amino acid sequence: CASNHGGGFPTEAFF.

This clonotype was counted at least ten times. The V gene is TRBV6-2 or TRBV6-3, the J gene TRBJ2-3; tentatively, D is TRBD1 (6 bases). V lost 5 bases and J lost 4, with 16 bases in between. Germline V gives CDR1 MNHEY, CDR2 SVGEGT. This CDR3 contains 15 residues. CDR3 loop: CASSPQGWGADTQYF. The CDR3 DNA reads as TGTGCCAGCAGTCCACAGGGATGGGGCGCAGATACGCAGTATTTT.

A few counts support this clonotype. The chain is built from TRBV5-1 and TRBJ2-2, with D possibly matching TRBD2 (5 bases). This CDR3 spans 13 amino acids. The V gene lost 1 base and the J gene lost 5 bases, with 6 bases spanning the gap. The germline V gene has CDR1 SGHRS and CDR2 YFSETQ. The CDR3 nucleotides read TGCGCCAGCAGCTTGCCGGGAACCGGGGAGCTGTTTTTT. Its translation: CASSLPGTGELFF. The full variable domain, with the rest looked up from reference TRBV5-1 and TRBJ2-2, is KAGVTQTPRYLIKTRGQQVTLSCSPISGHRSVSWYQQTPGQGLQFLFEYFSETQRNKGNFPGRFSGRQFSNSRSEMNVSTLELGDSALYLCASSLPGTGELFFGEGSRLTVL.

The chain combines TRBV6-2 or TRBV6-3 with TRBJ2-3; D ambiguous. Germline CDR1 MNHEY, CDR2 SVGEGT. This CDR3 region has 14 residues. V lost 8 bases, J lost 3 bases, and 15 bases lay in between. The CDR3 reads CASVSRTRTDTQYF. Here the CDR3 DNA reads TGTGCCAGCGTCTCACGGACGAGGACAGATACGCAGTATTTT.

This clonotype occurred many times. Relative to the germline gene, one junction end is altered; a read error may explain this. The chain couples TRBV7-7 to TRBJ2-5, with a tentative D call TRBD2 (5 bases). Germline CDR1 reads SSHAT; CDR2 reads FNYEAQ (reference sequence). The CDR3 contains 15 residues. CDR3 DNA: TGTGCTAGCACCCGGGGTTTAAACCTCCAAGAGACCCAGTACTTC. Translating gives CASTRGLNLQETQYF.

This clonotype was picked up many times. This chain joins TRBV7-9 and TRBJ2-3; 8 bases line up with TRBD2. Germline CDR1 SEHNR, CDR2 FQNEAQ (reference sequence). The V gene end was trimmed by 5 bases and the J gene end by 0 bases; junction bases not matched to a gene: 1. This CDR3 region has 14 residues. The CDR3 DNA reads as TGTGCCAGCAGCGCGGGAGGAAGCACAGATACGCAGTATTTT. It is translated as CASSAGGSTDTQYF. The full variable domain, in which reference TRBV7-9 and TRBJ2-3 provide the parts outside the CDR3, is DTGVSQNPRHKITKRGQNVTFRCDPISEHNRLYWYRQTLGQGPEFLTYFQNEAQLEKSRLLSDRFSAERPKGSFSTLEIQRTEQGDSAMYLCASSAGGSTDTQYFGPGTRLTVL.

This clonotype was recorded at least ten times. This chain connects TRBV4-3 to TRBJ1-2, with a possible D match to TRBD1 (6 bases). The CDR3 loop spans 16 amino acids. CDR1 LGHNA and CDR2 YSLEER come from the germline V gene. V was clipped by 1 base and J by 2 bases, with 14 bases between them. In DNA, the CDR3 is TGCGCCAGCAGCCAAGGCCACTACAGGGAGAACTATGGCTACACCTTC. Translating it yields CASSQGHYRENYGYTF.

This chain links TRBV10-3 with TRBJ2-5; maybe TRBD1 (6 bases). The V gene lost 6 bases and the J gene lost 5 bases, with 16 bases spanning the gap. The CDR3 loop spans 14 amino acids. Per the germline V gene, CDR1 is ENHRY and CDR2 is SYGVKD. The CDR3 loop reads CAIRTGPREETQYF. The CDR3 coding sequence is TGTGCCATCAGAACAGGGCCAAGGGAGGAGACCCAGTACTTC.

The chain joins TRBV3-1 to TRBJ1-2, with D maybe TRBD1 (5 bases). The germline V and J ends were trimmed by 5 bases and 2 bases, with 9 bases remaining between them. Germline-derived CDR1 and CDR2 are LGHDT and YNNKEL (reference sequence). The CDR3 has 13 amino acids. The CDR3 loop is CASSFGQNYGYTF. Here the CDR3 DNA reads TGTGCCAGCAGCTTTGGACAAAACTATGGCTACACCTTC.

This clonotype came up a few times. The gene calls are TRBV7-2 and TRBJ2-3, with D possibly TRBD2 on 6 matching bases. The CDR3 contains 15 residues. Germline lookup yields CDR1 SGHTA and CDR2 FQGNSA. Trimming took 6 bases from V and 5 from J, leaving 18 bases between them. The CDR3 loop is CASSSFGGSLDTQYF. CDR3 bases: TGTGCCAGCAGTTCATTCGGGGGAAGTTTAGATACGCAGTATTTT.

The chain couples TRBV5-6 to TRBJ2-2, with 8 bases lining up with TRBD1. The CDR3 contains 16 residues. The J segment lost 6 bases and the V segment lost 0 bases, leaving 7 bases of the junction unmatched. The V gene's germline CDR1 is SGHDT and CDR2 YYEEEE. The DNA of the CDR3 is TGTGCCAGCAGCTTGGACGCGACAGGGGCGGCCGGGGAGCTGTTTTTT. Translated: CASSLDATGAAGELFF.

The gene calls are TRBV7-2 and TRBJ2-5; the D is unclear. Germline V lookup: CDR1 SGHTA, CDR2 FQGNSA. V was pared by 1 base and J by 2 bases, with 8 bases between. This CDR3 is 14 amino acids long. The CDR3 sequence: CASSLDKGQETQYF. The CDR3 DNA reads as TGTGCCAGCAGCTTAGATAAGGGACAAGAGACCCAGTACTTC.

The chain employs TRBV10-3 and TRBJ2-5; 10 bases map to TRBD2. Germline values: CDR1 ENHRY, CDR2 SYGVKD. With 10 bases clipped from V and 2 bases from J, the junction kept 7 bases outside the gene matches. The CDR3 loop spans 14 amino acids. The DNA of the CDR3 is TGTGCCACCAGACCTAGCGGGAGTCAAGAGACCCAGTACTTC. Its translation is CATRPSGSQETQYF.

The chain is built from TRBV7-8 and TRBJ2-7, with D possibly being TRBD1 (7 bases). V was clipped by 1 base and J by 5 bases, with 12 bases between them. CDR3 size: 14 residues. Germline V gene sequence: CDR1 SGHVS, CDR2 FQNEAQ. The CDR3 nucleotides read TGTGCCAGCAGCTTAGGACAGGGAGGCCACGAGCAGTACTTC. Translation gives CASSLGQGGHEQYF.

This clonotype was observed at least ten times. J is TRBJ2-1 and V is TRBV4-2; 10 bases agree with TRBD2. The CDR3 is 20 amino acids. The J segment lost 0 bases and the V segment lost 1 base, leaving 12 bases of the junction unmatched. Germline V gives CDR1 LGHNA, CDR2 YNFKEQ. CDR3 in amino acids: CASSQVLASGGLSSYNEQFF. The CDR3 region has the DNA TGTGCCAGCAGCCAAGTTTTGGCTAGCGGGGGCCTTAGCTCCTACAATGAGCAGTTCTTC.

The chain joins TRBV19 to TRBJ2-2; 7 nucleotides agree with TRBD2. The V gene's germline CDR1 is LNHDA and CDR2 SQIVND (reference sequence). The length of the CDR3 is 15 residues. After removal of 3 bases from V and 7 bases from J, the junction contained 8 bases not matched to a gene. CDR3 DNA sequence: TGTGCCAGTAGTATTACGAGTCTAGCGGTCGGGGAGCTGTTTTTT. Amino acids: CASSITSLAVGELFF. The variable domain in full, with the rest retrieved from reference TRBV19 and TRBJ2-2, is DGGITQSPKYLFRKEGQNVTLSCEQNLNHDAMYWYRQDPGQGLRLIYYSQIVNDFQKGDIAEGYSVSREKKESFPLTVTSAQKNPTAFYLCASSITSLAVGELFFGEGSRLTVL.

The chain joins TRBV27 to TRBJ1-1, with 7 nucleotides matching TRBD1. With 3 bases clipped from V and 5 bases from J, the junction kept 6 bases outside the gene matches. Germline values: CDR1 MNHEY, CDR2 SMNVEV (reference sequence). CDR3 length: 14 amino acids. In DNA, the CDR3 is TGTGCCAGCAGTTTGAAAGGGGGCAGGACTGAAGCTTTCTTT. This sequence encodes CASSLKGGRTEAFF.

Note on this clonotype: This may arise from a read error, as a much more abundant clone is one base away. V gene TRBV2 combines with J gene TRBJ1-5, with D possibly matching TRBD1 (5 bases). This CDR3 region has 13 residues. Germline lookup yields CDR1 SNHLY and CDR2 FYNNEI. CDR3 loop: CDSSVWGHQPQHF. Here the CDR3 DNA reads TGTGACAGCAGTGTCTGGGGACATCAGCCCCAGCATTTT.

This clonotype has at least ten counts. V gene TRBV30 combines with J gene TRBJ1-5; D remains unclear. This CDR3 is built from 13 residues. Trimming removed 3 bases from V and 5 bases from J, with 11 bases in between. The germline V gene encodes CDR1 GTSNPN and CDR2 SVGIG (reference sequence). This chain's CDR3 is CAWRGSDYQPQHF. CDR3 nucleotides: TGTGCCTGGAGAGGCAGCGACTATCAGCCCCAGCATTTT.

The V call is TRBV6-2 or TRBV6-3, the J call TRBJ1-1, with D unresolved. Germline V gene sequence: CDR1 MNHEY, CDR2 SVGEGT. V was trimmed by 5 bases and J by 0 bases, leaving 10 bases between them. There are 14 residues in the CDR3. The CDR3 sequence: CASSRRAMNTEAFF. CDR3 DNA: TGTGCCAGCAGTAGAAGGGCCATGAACACTGAAGCTTTCTTT.

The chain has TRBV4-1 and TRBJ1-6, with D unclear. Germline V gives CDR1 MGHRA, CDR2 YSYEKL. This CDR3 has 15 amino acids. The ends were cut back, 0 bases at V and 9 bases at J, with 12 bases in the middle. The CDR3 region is CASSQDRWAVSPLHF. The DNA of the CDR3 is TGCGCCAGCAGCCAAGATCGTTGGGCGGTTTCACCCCTCCACTTT.

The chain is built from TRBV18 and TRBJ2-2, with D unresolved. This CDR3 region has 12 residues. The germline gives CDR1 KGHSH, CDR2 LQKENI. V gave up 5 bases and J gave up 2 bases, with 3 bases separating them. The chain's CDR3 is CASSTNTGELFF. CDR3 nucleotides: TGTGCCAGCTCAACTAACACCGGGGAGCTGTTTTTT.

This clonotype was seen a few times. CDR3 sequence reads: CASSPSTGPYGYTF. CDR3 sequence (DNA): TGTGCCAGCAGCCCCTCGACAGGGCCGTATGGCTACACCTTC. This chain links TRBV7-3 with TRBJ1-2; 7 bases match TRBD1. The J segment lost 5 bases and the V segment lost 5 bases, leaving 8 bases of the junction unmatched. From germline, CDR1 is SGHTA and CDR2 FQGTGA. There are 14 residues in the CDR3.

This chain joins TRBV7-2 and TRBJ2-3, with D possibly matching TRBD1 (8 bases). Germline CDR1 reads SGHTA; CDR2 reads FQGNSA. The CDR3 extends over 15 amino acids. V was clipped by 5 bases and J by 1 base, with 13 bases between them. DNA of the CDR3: TGTGCCAGCAGCCATACAGGGGGGGGCACAGATACGCAGTATTTT. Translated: CASSHTGGGTDTQYF.